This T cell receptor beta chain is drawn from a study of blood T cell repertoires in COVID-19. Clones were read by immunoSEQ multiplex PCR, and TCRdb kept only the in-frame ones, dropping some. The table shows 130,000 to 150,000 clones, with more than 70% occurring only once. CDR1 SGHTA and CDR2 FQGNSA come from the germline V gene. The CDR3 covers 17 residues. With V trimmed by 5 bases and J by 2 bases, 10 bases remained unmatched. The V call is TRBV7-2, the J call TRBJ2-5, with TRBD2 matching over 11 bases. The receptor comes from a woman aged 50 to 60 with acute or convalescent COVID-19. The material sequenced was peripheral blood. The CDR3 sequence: CASSPPRRLAGQETQYF. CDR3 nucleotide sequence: TGTGCCAGCAGCCCACCGCGTCGACTAGCGGGGCAAGAGACCCAGTACTTC.